A selection of T cell receptor beta chains follows, all from one sample in a study of blood T cell repertoires in COVID-19. Using immunoSEQ multiplex PCR, the repertoire was profiled, and TCRdb retains in-frame clones only, with some absent. The top ten clones hold about 3.9% of a sample with about 73,000 clones, over 65% of them seen once. Material for sequencing was peripheral blood. These TCRs come from a woman aged 60-70 years with acute or convalescent COVID-19. Each CDR3 is given with its conserved first and last residue. D genes are given only for firm matches. Clone sizes are given selectively: once, few, many, or a class where the clone is expanded.

TRBJ1-2	TRBV5-4	.	.	TGTGCCAGCAGCGCATCGGGGGGCGAAACCTTC	CASSASGGETF
TRBJ1-2	TRBV5-6	TRBD1	.	TGTGCCAGCAGCCCGCTACAGGGGGCTGGGGGCTACACCTTC	CASSPLQGAGGYTF
TRBJ2-5	TRBV5-4	TRBD2	.	TGTGCCAGCAGCTTGCCTAGCGGTAGGGAGACCCAGTACTTC	CASSLPSGRETQYF
TRBJ2-7	TRBV20-1	.	.	TGCAGTGCTAGTCTGGGCGCTCGGGGCTCCTACGAGCAGTACTTC	CSASLGARGSYEQYF
TRBJ1-2	TRBV7-2	.	.	TGTGCCAGCAGCCTTACACGTGGCGGAACCAACTATGGCTACACCTTC	CASSLTRGGTNYGYTF
TRBJ1-1	TRBV5-4	TRBD1	.	TGTGCCACAGGACAGGGGTTCATGAACACTGAAGCTTTCTTT	CATGQGFMNTEAFF
TRBJ1-4	TRBV2	TRBD1	.	TGTGCCAGCAGTGAAAGGTTGGGCAGGGGGCCCTCAACTAATGAAAAACTGTTTTTT	CASSERLGRGPSTNEKLFF
TRBJ2-5	TRBV9	TRBD2	.	TGTGCCAGCAGCGTAGCTACGGGACTAGCGGGAGAGACCCAGTACTTC	CASSVATGLAGETQYF
TRBJ1-5	TRBV6-5	.	.	TGTGCCAGCAGGACATTTGGCAATCAGCCCCAGCATTTT	CASRTFGNQPQHF
TRBJ1-2	TRBV13	TRBD1	.	TGTGCCAGCAGCTTAGGGCCTCGGACAGGGAGGGGTGGCTACACCTTC	CASSLGPRTGRGGYTF
TRBJ1-5	TRBV9	.	.	TGTGCCAGCAGCGTAGGGTACAGCACCAATCAGCCCCAGCATTTT	CASSVGYSTNQPQHF
TRBJ1-1	TRBV5-4	TRBD1	.	TGTGCCAGCAGCTTTCCTGGACAGGGCGGCACTGAAGCTTTCTTT	CASSFPGQGGTEAFF
TRBJ1-3	TRBV7-2	TRBD1	.	TGTGCCAGCAGCTTAGGACCTGGACAGGCCGGACACACCATATATTTT	CASSLGPGQAGHTIYF
TRBJ1-2	TRBV7-8	TRBD1	.	TGTGCCAGCAGCTTAGGGAGGACAGGGAGTCGTGGCTACACCTTC	CASSLGRTGSRGYTF
TRBJ1-2	TRBV2	.	.	TGTGCCAGCAGGCAGGCTGATAACTATGGCTACACCTTC	CASRQADNYGYTF
TRBJ1-2	TRBV14	TRBD1	once	TGTGCCAGCAGCCACCTCGGACAGGCCTATGGCTACACCTTC	CASSHLGQAYGYTF
TRBJ1-5	TRBV7-9	TRBD1	.	TGTGCCAGCAGCGCACAGGGGATGGGCAATCAGCCCCAGCATTTT	CASSAQGMGNQPQHF
TRBJ2-5	TRBV7-2	TRBD1	.	TGTGCCAGCAGCTCCCGAATACAACAGGGGGCCTCGGAGACCCAGTACTTC	CASSSRIQQGASETQYF
TRBJ1-2	TRBV12-3/TRBV12-4	.	.	TGTGCCAGCAGTCGCCTGGGAGATGGCTACACCTTC	CASSRLGDGYTF
TRBJ2-4	TRBV9	.	few	TGTGCCAGCAGCCCAGGACTGGAGGCGGGCATTCAGTACTTC	CASSPGLEAGIQYF
TRBJ2-2	TRBV5-1	TRBD1	few	TGCGCCAGCAGCTTGACAGGGGGCAACACCGGGGAGCTGTTTTTT	CASSLTGGNTGELFF
TRBJ1-2	TRBV19	.	once	TGTGCCAGTAGTATCGCAATTGAGGTAGGATCCTATGGCTACACCTTC	CASSIAIEVGSYGYTF
TRBJ2-7	TRBV3-1/TRBV3-2	.	once	TGTGCCAGCAGCCAAGATGGGGCAGGCCGGGCGAGAGAGCAGTACTTC	CASSQDGAGRAREQYF
TRBJ1-2	TRBV5-5	TRBD1	once	TGTGCCAGCAGCTGGGGACAGGGGACTAACTATGGCTACACCTTC	CASSWGQGTNYGYTF